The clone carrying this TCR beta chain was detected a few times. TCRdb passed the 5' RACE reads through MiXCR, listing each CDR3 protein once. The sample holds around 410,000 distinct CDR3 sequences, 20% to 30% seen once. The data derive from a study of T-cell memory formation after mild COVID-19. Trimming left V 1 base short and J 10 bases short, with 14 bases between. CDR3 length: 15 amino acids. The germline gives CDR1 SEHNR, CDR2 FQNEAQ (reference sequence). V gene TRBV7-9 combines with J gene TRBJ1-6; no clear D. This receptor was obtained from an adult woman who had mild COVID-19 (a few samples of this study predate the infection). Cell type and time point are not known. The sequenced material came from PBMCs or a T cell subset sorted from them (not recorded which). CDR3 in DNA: TGTGCCAGCAGCTTAGGCTCGGGGTTCCGCTCACCCCTCCACTTT. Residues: CASSLGSGFRSPLHF.